Presented here are 21 T cell receptor beta chains from one specimen sequenced in a study of T-cell reconstitution after alpha-beta-depleted transplantation in children listed by TCRdb under 2016. The method was PCR. The sequencer was an Illumina HiSeq 2500. Molecular barcoding was employed in the preparation of TCR libraries, with unique molecular identifiers being used to normalize TCRbeta repertoire quantification. TCRdb reanalyzed the raw reads on its own, using fastp at Q25 for trimming and MiXCR for clone calling, and kept in-frame beta chains. All rows with the same CDR3 protein become a single entry with the most common DNA and genes. This sample comprises about 480,000 distinct CDR3 sequences, approximately 13% of them detected only once. About 5.6% of the sample comes from the top ten. The specimen comprised PBMCs from the stem cell graft donor, sampled from the stem cell graft. The receptors derive from a human donor who donated a stem cell graft to a child with combined immunodeficiency.

J is TRBJ2-7 and V is TRBV10-3, with 9 bases identical to TRBD2. The ends lost 2 bases at V and 8 bases at J; junction bases unmatched: 10. Germline V gene sequence: CDR1 ENHRY, CDR2 SYGVKD. The CDR3 extends over 15 amino acids. Here the CDR3 reads CAISEGGGARTKQYF. CDR3 DNA: TGTGCCATCAGTGAGGGCGGGGGGGCCCGAACGAAGCAGTACTTC.

This clonotype was detected ten times or more. This rearrangement joins TRBV12-3 or TRBV12-4 to TRBJ2-5, with a tentative D call TRBD1 (6 bases). Trimming cost V 3 bases and J 5 bases, with 16 bases left between them. This CDR3 is built from 15 residues. The CDR3 sequence: CASSFVAGVSETQYF. CDR3 nucleotides: TGTGCCAGCAGTTTTGTCGCAGGGGTGTCGGAGACCCAGTACTTC.

The gene calls are TRBV2 and TRBJ2-7; TRBD1 matches 9 bases. The V segment lost 6 bases and the J segment 6 bases; nucleotides outside the gene matches: 6. The CDR3 runs to 13 residues. Germline CDR1 SNHLY, CDR2 FYNNEI. CDR3 region: CASSKDRGREQYF. DNA of the CDR3: TGTGCCAGCAGCAAGGACAGGGGACGCGAGCAGTACTTC.

This chain joins TRBV6-6 and TRBJ2-1; TRBD2 aligns across 12 bases. Germline V gene lookup returns CDR1 MNHNY and CDR2 SVGAGI (reference sequence). J lost 15 bases, V lost 3 bases, and 15 bases had no gene match. The CDR3 covers 16 residues. The CDR3 region has the DNA TGTGCCAGCAGTTATAAGGGCGAGCTAGCGGGGGGGGAGGGGTTCTTC. Its translation is CASSYKGELAGGEGFF.

This clonotype occurred many times. V is TRBV12-3 or TRBV12-4 and J is TRBJ2-2; 8 bases fit TRBD1. This CDR3 is 13 amino acids long. V shed 5 bases, J shed 6 bases, and the junction held 2 bases outside the gene matches. The CDR3 protein is CASSQQGAGELFF. The CDR3 nucleotides are TGTGCCAGCAGTCAACAGGGGGCCGGGGAGCTGTTTTTT.

The table lists this clonotype with a few counts. The J gene is TRBJ1-1, the V gene TRBV14; no clear D gene. The CDR3 runs to 13 residues. The V gene lost 1 base and the J gene lost 3 bases, with 6 bases spanning the gap. The germline CDR1 and CDR2 sequences are SGHDN and FVKESK. Here the CDR3 DNA reads TGTGCCAGCAGCCAAGGGAAATACACTGAAGCTTTCTTT. This translates into CASSQGKYTEAFF.

The rearrangement uses TRBV12-3 or TRBV12-4 and TRBJ2-4; D unclear. The CDR3 sequence is 11 residues long. The V end was cut by 3 bases, the J end by 13 bases, with 10 bases between. This CDR3 reads CASSFEFRQYF. The CDR3 DNA reads as TGTGCCAGCAGTTTTGAGTTTAGACAGTACTTC.

The chain joins TRBV4-3 to TRBJ1-2; 9 bases are a match to TRBD1. Germline V lookup: CDR1 LGHNA, CDR2 YSLEER. The CDR3 is 14 amino acids. J gave up 13 bases and V 0 bases, and 9 bases lay outside the gene matches. CDR3 sequence (DNA): TGCGCCAGCAGCCAAGACGACAGGGGGTCGGTAATCACCTTC. Amino acids: CASSQDDRGSVITF.

The J gene is TRBJ1-1, the V gene TRBV5-6; 9 bases fit TRBD1. The germline V gene encodes CDR1 SGHDT and CDR2 YYEEEE. V gave up 4 bases and J gave up 5 bases; unmatched junction bases: 6. This CDR3 region has 14 residues. The CDR3 DNA is TGTGCCAGCAGCGAACAGGGGGCTTATACTGAAGCTTTCTTT. Amino acids: CASSEQGAYTEAFF.

The table lists this clonotype with many counts. V is TRBV29-1 and J is TRBJ1-2; 8 bases match TRBD1. This CDR3 contains 12 residues. The V segment lost 7 bases and the J segment 8 bases; nucleotides outside the gene matches: 9. In germline, CDR1 is SQVTM, CDR2 ANQGSEA. Here the CDR3 reads CSGDRGIEGYTF. The DNA of the CDR3 is TGCAGCGGTGACAGGGGCATCGAGGGCTACACCTTC. Filled out from reference TRBV29-1 and TRBJ1-2, the complete variable domain reads SAVISQKPSRDICQRGTSLTIQCQVDSQVTMMFWYRQQPGQSLTLIATANQGSEATYESGFVIDKFPISRPNLTFSTLTVSNMSPEDSSIYLCSGDRGIEGYTFGSGTRLTVV.

In its sample, this clonotype was seen a few times. The V gene is TRBV12-3 or TRBV12-4, the J gene TRBJ2-1, with TRBD2 identical over 7 bases. V lost 2 bases to trimming and J lost 7 bases; unmatched junction nucleotides: 14. The CDR3 length is 17 residues. The CDR3 region is CASSLILRSTSSNEQFF. The CDR3 region has the DNA TGTGCCAGCAGTTTAATCTTGAGGTCGACTAGCAGTAATGAGCAGTTCTTC.

This clonotype was detected only a few times. The chain recombines TRBV30 with TRBJ2-5; D not resolved. With 0 bases removed from V and 5 bases from J, the gap between germline ends came to 10 bases. This CDR3 is built from 13 residues. Germline-derived CDR1 and CDR2 are GTSNPN and SVGIG (reference sequence). The CDR3 loop reads CAWSVHRSETQYF. The CDR3 DNA reads TGTGCCTGGAGTGTACATCGAAGTGAGACCCAGTACTTC.

The table lists this clonotype with a few counts. The rearrangement uses TRBV30 and TRBJ2-1; TRBD1 might be the D (6 bases). This CDR3 has 14 amino acids. Germline CDR1 GTSNPN, CDR2 SVGIG (reference sequence). The germline V and J ends were trimmed by 2 bases and 4 bases, with 12 bases remaining between them. The CDR3: CAWSSGGRYNEQFF. The CDR3 nucleotides read TGTGCCTGGAGTTCTGGGGGCCGATACAATGAGCAGTTCTTC.

This clonotype was counted ten times or more. The chain employs TRBV7-2 and TRBJ2-3; 10 bases agree with TRBD2. CDR1 and CDR2 from the germline V gene are SGHTA and FQGNSA. Trimming removed 5 bases from V and 4 bases from J; junction bases left unmatched: 9. The CDR3 contains 16 residues. Written as DNA, the CDR3 is TGTGCCAGCAGCCCGGTGATAGCGGGGGGATCAGATACGCAGTATTTT. Protein: CASSPVIAGGSDTQYF.

This clonotype was recorded a few times. The V gene is TRBV11-1, the J gene TRBJ2-3; 8 positions agree with TRBD2. The germline CDR1 and CDR2 sequences are SGHAT and FQDESV (reference sequence). The CDR3 totals 18 residues. The J segment lost 10 bases and the V segment lost 1 base, leaving 19 bases of the junction unmatched. Here the CDR3 reads CASSLGEVSAGEHEAQYF. In nucleotides, the CDR3 is TGTGCCAGCAGCTTAGGTGAGGTCTCAGCGGGGGAGCATGAGGCGCAGTATTTT. Using reference TRBV11-1 and TRBJ2-3 for the parts outside the CDR3, the full variable domain is EAEVAQSPRYKITEKSQAVAFWCDPISGHATLYWYRQILGQGPELLVQFQDESVVDDSQLPKDRFSAERLKGVDSTLKIQPAELGDSAMYLCASSLGEVSAGEHEAQYFGPGTRLTVL.

The V and J genes are TRBV20-1 and TRBJ2-1, with 14 bases that match TRBD2. Germline V gene sequence: CDR1 DFQATT, CDR2 SNEGSKA (reference sequence). With V trimmed by 5 bases and J by 0 bases, 15 bases remained unmatched. CDR3 length: 20 residues. The CDR3 bases are TGCAGTGCTCCACGTGGACTAGCGGGGGGCTTCCCGAGCTCCTACAATGAGCAGTTCTTC. The encoded protein is CSAPRGLAGGFPSSYNEQFF.

V is TRBV5-1 and J is TRBJ2-5; unclear D gene. Trimming removed 0 bases at V and 5 bases at J, with 14 bases between. Looked up from germline, CDR1 is SGHRS and CDR2 is YFSETQ. CDR3 length: 15 residues. CDR3 sequence reads: CASSLAYLPLETQYF. The CDR3 DNA is TGCGCCAGCAGCTTGGCCTACTTGCCGTTGGAGACCCAGTACTTC. Looking up the rest from reference TRBV5-1 and TRBJ2-5 gives the full variable domain: KAGVTQTPRYLIKTRGQQVTLSCSPISGHRSVSWYQQTPGQGLQFLFEYFSETQRNKGNFPGRFSGRQFSNSRSEMNVSTLELGDSALYLCASSLAYLPLETQYFGPGTRLLVL.

The table lists this clonotype with many counts. This sequence joins TRBV9 and TRBJ2-2; D possibly uses TRBD1 or TRBD2 (5 bases each). From germline, CDR1 is SGDLS and CDR2 YYNGEE. Deletions cut 2 bases from V and 0 bases from J, with 17 bases between. This CDR3 is built from 18 residues. Here the CDR3 DNA reads TGTGCCAGCAGCGTCAGGAGCGTCGGGGCCGCGAACACCGGGGAGCTGTTTTTT. This codes for CASSVRSVGAANTGELFF.

The V call is TRBV20-1, the J call TRBJ2-7; the D gene is possibly TRBD1 (5 bases). CDR1 and CDR2 from the germline V gene are DFQATT and SNEGSKA (reference sequence). V lost 5 bases and J lost 6, with 20 bases in between. The CDR3 totals 14 residues. In DNA, the CDR3 is TGCAGTGCTCAAAGGCAGGGCTCTGTGGGCGAGCAGTACTTC. Amino acid sequence: CSAQRQGSVGEQYF.

This clonotype appeared a few times. This chain joins TRBV3-1 and TRBJ1-6; perhaps TRBD1 as D (6 bases). CDR1 and CDR2 from the germline V gene are LGHDT and YNNKEL (reference sequence). The CDR3 extends over 15 amino acids. The V end lost 5 bases, the J end lost 6 bases, and 14 bases lay between the germline ends. For the CDR3, the DNA is TGTGCCAGCAGCTTCACAGGGTCGGGTAATTCACCCCTCCACTTT. Translated, it gives CASSFTGSGNSPLHF.

This clonotype was detected many times. The chain uses TRBV2 and TRBJ2-3, with D unresolved. V lost 7 bases, J lost 3 bases, and 17 bases lay in between. The CDR3 covers 15 residues. The V gene's germline CDR1 is SNHLY and CDR2 FYNNEI. The DNA of the CDR3 is TGTGCCAGCACTGGGCTTTATAGCCGGACAGATACGCAGTATTTT. Encoded protein: CASTGLYSRTDTQYF.